There are many counts of the clone carrying this T cell receptor beta chain. Its cognate antigen is unknown. This sample is drawn from a study of response to subunit inactivated influenza vaccine. Study-wide findings and caveats: The study's authors posited that every seasonal influenza vaccination enlists few new T cells.

The CDR3 is made up of 16 amino acids. V was pared by 1 base and J by 10 bases, with 13 bases of the junction left unmatched. In germline, CDR1 is SGHVS, CDR2 FQNEAQ. TCRdb re-analysed the RT-PCR reads in MiXCR, keeping a single row per CDR3 protein. The sample lists about 180,000 distinct CDR3 sequences; 7.5% to 10% were seen once. Here the sequenced sample was non-naive T cells sorted from PBMCs, taken on the day of vaccination. This clonotype originated in a man aged 50-60 years who received an inactivated influenza vaccine. The chain uses TRBV7-8 and TRBJ2-1, with 7 bases fitting TRBD2. The chain's CDR3 is CASSLVTGGLGIEQFF. For the CDR3, the DNA is TGTGCCAGCAGCTTAGTTACGGGAGGACTAGGGATAGAGCAGTTCTTC.